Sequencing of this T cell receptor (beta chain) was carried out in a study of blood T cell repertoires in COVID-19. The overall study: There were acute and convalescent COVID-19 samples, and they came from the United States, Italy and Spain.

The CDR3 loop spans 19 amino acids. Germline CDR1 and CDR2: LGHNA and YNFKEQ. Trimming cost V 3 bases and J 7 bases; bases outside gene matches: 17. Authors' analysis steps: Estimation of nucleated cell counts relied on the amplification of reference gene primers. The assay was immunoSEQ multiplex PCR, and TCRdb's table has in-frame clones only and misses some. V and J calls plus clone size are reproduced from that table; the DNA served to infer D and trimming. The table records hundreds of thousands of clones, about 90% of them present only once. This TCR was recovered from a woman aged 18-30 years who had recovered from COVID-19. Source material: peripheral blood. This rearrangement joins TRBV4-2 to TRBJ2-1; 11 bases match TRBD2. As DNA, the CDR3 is TGTGCCAGCAGCCACCTCTTGAGTAGCGGGAGGGCCGGGTGGAATGAGCAGTTCTTC. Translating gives CASSHLLSSGRAGWNEQFF.